The 7 T cell receptor beta chains listed next were all sequenced from one sample in a study of T cells expressing NK-cell markers. For each CDR3 protein, TCRdb gives one entry from its re-call of the 5' RACE reads, without DNA. Its table records roughly 300,000 distinct CDR3 sequences. Sample: blood T cells: a sorted CD56 or NKG2C T cell subset, CD4+ or CD8+ T cells, or bulk PBMC T cells (not recorded which). The receptor set was obtained from a woman aged 18 to 75 in good health.

The V call is TRBV12-3 or TRBV12-4, the J call TRBJ2-3; without DNA, the TCRdb call of TRBD2 cannot be checked. There are 17 residues in the CDR3. The CDR3: CASSFGVTSAPTDTQYF.

The chain links TRBV7-3 to TRBJ2-2. The CDR3 has 13 residues. Germline V gives CDR1 SGHTA, CDR2 FQGTGA. CDR3 sequence reads: CASSHGPTGELFF.

CDR3 protein: CASRDRYSGNTIYF. V is TRBV7-2 and J is TRBJ1-3; TCRdb proposes TRBD1, but this gene call is untestable without DNA. The germline V gene has CDR1 SGHTA and CDR2 FQGNSA. This CDR3 is built from 14 residues.

The chain recombines TRBV7-8 with TRBJ2-5; TCRdb's D gene call, TRBD1, goes unchecked for lack of DNA. Germline loops: CDR1 SGHVS, CDR2 FQNEAQ. The CDR3 length is 16 residues. The CDR3 protein is CASRKLAGLWQETQYF.

The chain combines TRBV5-1 with TRBJ2-2. CDR1 and CDR2 from the germline V gene are SGHRS and YFSETQ. The CDR3 loop spans 14 amino acids. CDR3 sequence reads: CASSFLYSTGELFF. Filled out from reference TRBV5-1 and TRBJ2-2, the complete variable domain reads KAGVTQTPRYLIKTRGQQVTLSCSPISGHRSVSWYQQTPGQGLQFLFEYFSETQRNKGNFPGRFSGRQFSNSRSEMNVSTLELGDSALYLCASSFLYSTGELFFGEGSRLTVL.

J is TRBJ1-2 and V is TRBV29-1. CDR1 SQVTM and CDR2 ANQGSEA come from the germline V gene. CDR3 length: 14 residues. The CDR3 loop is CSVEGSGILYGYTF.

The rearrangement joins TRBV7-2 to TRBJ1-1; TCRdb selects TRBD1, and the lack of DNA leaves this call unchecked. In germline, CDR1 is SGHTA, CDR2 FQGNSA. CDR3 length: 14 residues. The CDR3 is CASSYHGQGTEAFF.